This T cell receptor (beta chain) emerged from a study of beta chain features in type 1 diabetes. Broader study findings: TCRB CDR3s were moderately but significantly shorter in Type 1 diabetes patients in all four CD4+ subsets. Insertions at VDJ junctions were less frequent in type 1 diabetes patients. These patients also deleted more nucleotides at the same junctions. Healthy donors had naive, central memory and Treg TCRB repertoires that appeared less similar than those seen among patients.

A remark on this clone: No antigen is known for it.

Sorted populations were all over 98% pure. Expressed TCRB transcripts were sequenced because the isolated RNA had all been reverse transcribed beforehand. Clones were sequenced by immunoSEQ multiplex PCR, and TCRdb holds only the in-frame ones, with some missing. This table holds 500,000 to 850,000 clones, over 13% found once. V shed 6 bases and J shed 2 bases, with 18 bases lying between them. CDR3 length: 15 residues. Germline CDR1 SGHNT, CDR2 YYREEE (reference sequence). The sequenced material came from naive CD4+ T cells from blood. The chain has TRBV5-4 and TRBJ2-7; D might be TRBD1 or TRBD2, each matching 6 bases. This clonotype was sampled from a young man with type 1 diabetes. The CDR3 bases are TGTGCCAGCACGGAGGGACCGGGGGCGACCTACGAGCAGTACTTC. It codes for CASTEGPGATYEQYF. The whole variable domain, filled in from reference TRBV5-4 and TRBJ2-7, reads ETGVTQSPTHLIKTRGQQVTLRCSSQSGHNTVSWYQQALGQGPQFIFQYYREEENGRGNFPPRFSGLQFPNYSSELNVNALELDDSALYLCASTEGPGATYEQYFGPGTRLTVT.